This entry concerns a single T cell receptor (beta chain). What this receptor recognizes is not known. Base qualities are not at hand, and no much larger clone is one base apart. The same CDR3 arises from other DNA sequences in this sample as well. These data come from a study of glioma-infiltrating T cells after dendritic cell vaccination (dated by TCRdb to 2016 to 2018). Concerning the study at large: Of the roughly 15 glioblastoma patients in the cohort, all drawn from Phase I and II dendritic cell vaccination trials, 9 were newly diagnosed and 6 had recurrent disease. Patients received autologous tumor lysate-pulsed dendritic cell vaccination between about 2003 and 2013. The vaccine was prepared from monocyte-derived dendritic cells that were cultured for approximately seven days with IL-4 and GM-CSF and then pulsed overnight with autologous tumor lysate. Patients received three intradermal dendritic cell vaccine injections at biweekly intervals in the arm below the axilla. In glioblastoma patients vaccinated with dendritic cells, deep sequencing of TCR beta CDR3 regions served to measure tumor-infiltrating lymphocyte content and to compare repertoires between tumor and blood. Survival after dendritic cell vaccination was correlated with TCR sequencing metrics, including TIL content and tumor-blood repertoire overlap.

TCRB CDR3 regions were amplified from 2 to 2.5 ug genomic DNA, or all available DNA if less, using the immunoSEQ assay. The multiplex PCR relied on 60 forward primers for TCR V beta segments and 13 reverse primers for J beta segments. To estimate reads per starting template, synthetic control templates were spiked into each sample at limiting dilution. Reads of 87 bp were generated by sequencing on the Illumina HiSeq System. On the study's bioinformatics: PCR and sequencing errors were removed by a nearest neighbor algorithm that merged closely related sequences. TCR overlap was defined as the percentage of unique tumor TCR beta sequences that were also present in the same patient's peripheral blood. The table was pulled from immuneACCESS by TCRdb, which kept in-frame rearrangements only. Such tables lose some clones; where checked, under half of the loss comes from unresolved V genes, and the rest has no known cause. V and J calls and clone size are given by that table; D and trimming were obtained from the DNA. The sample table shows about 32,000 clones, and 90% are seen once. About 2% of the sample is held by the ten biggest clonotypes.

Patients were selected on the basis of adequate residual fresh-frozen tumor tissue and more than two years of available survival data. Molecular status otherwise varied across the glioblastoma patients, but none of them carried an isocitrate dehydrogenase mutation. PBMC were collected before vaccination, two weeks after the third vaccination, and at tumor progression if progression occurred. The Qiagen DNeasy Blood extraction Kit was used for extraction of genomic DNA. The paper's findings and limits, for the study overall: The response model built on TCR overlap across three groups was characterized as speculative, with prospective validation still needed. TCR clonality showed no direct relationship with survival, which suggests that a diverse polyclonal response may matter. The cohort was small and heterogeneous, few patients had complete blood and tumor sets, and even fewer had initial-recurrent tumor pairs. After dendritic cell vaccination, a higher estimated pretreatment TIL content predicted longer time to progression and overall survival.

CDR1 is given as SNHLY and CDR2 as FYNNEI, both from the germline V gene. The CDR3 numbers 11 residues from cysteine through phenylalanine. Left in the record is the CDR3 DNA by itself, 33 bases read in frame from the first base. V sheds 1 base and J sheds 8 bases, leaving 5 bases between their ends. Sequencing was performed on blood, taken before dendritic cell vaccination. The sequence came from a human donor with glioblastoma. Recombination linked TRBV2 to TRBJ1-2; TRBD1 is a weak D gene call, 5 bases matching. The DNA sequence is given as TGTGCCAGCAGTGAAGGGGGCGGCTACACCTTC. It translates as CASSEGGGYTF.